This T cell receptor (beta chain) was obtained from a study of CD8 T cells in ankylosing spondylitis. Study observations and caveats: Characteristic, it appeared, of ankylosing spondylitis blood was a TCR beta motif of several highly homologous variants.

Points on this clonotype: The antigen remains unidentified.

TCRdb re-called the 5' RACE reads through MiXCR, storing one row per CDR3 protein. This table has about 33,000 distinct CDR3 sequences, 13% to 15% appearing once. The germline V gene encodes CDR1 MGHRA and CDR2 YSYEKL. Trimming left V 0 bases short and J 3 bases short, with 6 bases between. The CDR3 spans 13 residues. The chain has TRBV4-1 and TRBJ2-7; the D is unclear. Sequences were obtained from blood. The receptor was derived from a male donor with ankylosing spondylitis or in good health (not recorded which). In nucleotides, the CDR3 is TGCGCCAGCAGCCAAGATTTGTACTACGAGCAGTACGTC. This codes for CASSQDLYYEQYV.